This TCR beta chain was sequenced in a study of cytomegalovirus exposure and HLA in healthy donors. Study results and limitations: Rarity marked most TCR sequences, yet some public TCRs occurred in many donors.

Clones were sequenced by immunoSEQ multiplex PCR, and TCRdb holds only the in-frame ones, with some missing. In the table there are fewer than 90,000 clones, roughly 83% of which are singletons. In the case of this clone: Its antigen is still unknown.

Trimming shortened V by 0 bases and J by 2 bases, and 8 bases separated the two germline ends. There are 15 residues in the CDR3. Germline CDR1 reads LNHNV; CDR2 reads YYDKDF (reference sequence). Sequenced input: PBMCs. The V call is TRBV15, the J call TRBJ2-1; tentatively, D is TRBD2 (7 bases). This clonotype was obtained from a woman younger than 35 in good health and CMV-seropositive. The CDR3 reads CATSRERGPYNEQFF. The DNA for the CDR3 is TGTGCCACCAGCAGAGAGCGGGGGCCCTACAATGAGCAGTTCTTC.